This T cell receptor (beta chain) came from a study of blood T cell repertoires in COVID-19. Study as a whole: The samples span acute and convalescent COVID-19 from the United States, Italy and Spain.

A few counts support this clone. Authors' analysis steps: Reference gene primer amplification gave estimated nucleated cell counts. The method was immunoSEQ multiplex PCR; TCRdb's version includes in-frame clones alone and lacks a portion of them. The V and J calls and clone size were taken over from that table, and D and trimming were inferred from the DNA. Found here are about 220,000 clones, 70% to 90% of them singletons; the top ten hold roughly 13%. The source material was peripheral blood. The sequence derives from a human donor in a cohort sampled during active COVID-19.

DNA for the CDR3: TGCGCCAGCAGCTTGTCGGGAGTTCAAGAGACCCAGTACTTC. Protein product: CASSLSGVQETQYF. This sequence joins TRBV5-1 and TRBJ2-5; the D gene is possibly TRBD2 (6 bases). This CDR3 region has 14 residues. Trimming shortened V by 1 base and J by 2 bases, and 9 bases separated the two germline ends. CDR1 is SGHRS, CDR2 YFSETQ, per germline.